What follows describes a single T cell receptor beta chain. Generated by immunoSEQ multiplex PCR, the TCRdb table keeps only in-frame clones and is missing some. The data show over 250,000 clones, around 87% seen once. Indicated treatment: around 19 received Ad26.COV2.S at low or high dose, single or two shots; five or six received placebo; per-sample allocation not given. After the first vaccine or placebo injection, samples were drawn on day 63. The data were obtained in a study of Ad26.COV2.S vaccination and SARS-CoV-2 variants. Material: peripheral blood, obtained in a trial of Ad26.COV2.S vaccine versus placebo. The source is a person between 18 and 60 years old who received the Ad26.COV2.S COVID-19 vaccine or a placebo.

CDR3 sequence reads: CASSLQGYGYTF. In DNA, the CDR3 is TGTGCCAGCAGCTTACAAGGGTATGGCTACACCTTC. The V gene is TRBV7-9, the J gene TRBJ1-2; no reliable D call. CDR1 and CDR2 from the germline V gene are SEHNR and FQNEAQ (reference sequence). The CDR3 contains 12 residues. V lost 2 bases and J lost 5, with 6 bases in between. Filled out from reference TRBV7-9 and TRBJ1-2, the complete variable domain reads DTGVSQNPRHKITKRGQNVTFRCDPISEHNRLYWYRQTLGQGPEFLTYFQNEAQLEKSRLLSDRFSAERPKGSFSTLEIQRTEQGDSAMYLCASSLQGYGYTFGSGTRLTVV.